One T cell receptor beta chain is described in this entry. Together with a sample-barcoded 5' primer, a J-beta primer mix was included in a second PCR lasting roughly 6 to 12 cycles. TCRdb passed the 5' RACE reads through MiXCR, listing each CDR3 protein once. Here the sample spans some 1,800,000 distinct CDR3 sequences, approximately 40% being singletons. This record belongs to a study of blood T cells in healthy people across ages. About the research overall: Capture via template switching afforded approximately one barcoded beta molecule per two T cells.

CDR1 and CDR2 from the germline V gene are SGDLS and YYNGEE. V lost 2 bases and J 2 bases, leaving 9 bases between the germline ends. The CDR3 loop spans 14 amino acids. Material: blood. The chain employs TRBV9 and TRBJ2-3; D gene uncertain. The TCR originated in a human donor in good health. The CDR3 loop reads CASSVRSVTDTQYF. CDR3 DNA: TGTGCCAGCAGCGTCCGTTCTGTCACAGATACGCAGTATTTT.